A selection of T cell receptor beta chains follows, all from one sample in a study of blood T cell repertoires in COVID-19. The data were produced by immunoSEQ multiplex PCR, yet TCRdb's version contains in-frame clones alone and is incomplete. Of about 70,000 clones in the sample, 75% to 90% are singletons; the top ten hold 15% to 20%. The sequencing sample was made of peripheral blood. These receptors were collected from a man between 40 and 49 years old with COVID-19, enrolled during active disease. The CDR3 runs from the conserved cysteine through the conserved F or W. A D gene is named only where the DNA matches it firmly. The size of a clone is reported for some rows only, either as once, few or many, or as a class for expanded clones.

cdr3_nt cdr3_aa v_call clone_size d_call j_call
TGTGCCTGGAGATTGGGGACAGGGCAAACTGATGAAGCTTTCTTT CAWRLGTGQTDEAFF TRBV30 - TRBD1 TRBJ1-1
TGTGCCAGCAGCTTAGCGTACAACTCTGGAAACACCATATATTTT CASSLAYNSGNTIYF TRBV7-2 - - TRBJ1-3
TGTGCCTGGAGTGCCGGGGGGGCTCAGCCCCAGCATTTT CAWSAGGAQPQHF TRBV30 - - TRBJ1-5
TGTGCCAGCAGCCAAGTGGCGGGACAGGGTATTGGGGCCAACGTCCTGACTTTC CASSQVAGQGIGANVLTF TRBV3-1/TRBV3-2 - TRBD1 TRBJ2-6
TGTGCCAGCACTCCGTCCCGGGACAGGGCCCAACTGTTTTTT CASTPSRDRAQLFF TRBV25-1 - TRBD1 TRBJ1-4
TGCGCCAGCAGCCTCGAACTAGTCACCGGGGAGCTGTTTTTT CASSLELVTGELFF TRBV5-1 - - TRBJ2-2
TGTGCCAGCAGTCCCTCCGGGACAGGGTCCTGGGAGACCCAGTACTTC CASSPSGTGSWETQYF TRBV27 - TRBD1 TRBJ2-5
TGTGCCAGCAGTTCCTCCGGGGCGGGGGGAATGGTGCAGTACTTC CASSSSGAGGMVQYF TRBV28 - TRBD2 TRBJ2-7
TGCGCCAGCAGCAAGACGGTACTAGCGGGGTCCGAGCAGTACTTC CASSKTVLAGSEQYF TRBV4-1 few TRBD2 TRBJ2-7
TGTGCCAGCAGTACCAGAAGGGGTTTTGGAAACACCATATATTTT CASSTRRGFGNTIYF TRBV6-5 few - TRBJ1-3
TGCAGCGCGGGACAGGAAAACATTCAGTACTTC CSAGQENIQYF TRBV29-1 - TRBD1 TRBJ2-4
TGTGCCTGGGAACAGGGTAGAGTGGGGTTGGGTAATTCACCCCTCCACTTT CAWEQGRVGLGNSPLHF TRBV30 - - TRBJ1-6
TGTGCCAGCAGCTTGGGACAGGGTGTGGACGAGCAGTACTTC CASSLGQGVDEQYF TRBV7-3 - TRBD1 TRBJ2-7
TGTGCCAGCAGCCAAGGAGGGCCGGATGAGCAGTTCTTC CASSQGGPDEQFF TRBV3-1/TRBV3-2 - - TRBJ2-1
TGCGCCAGCAGCTATCGGACTAGCGGACTGAATGAGCAGTTCTTC CASSYRTSGLNEQFF TRBV5-1 - TRBD2 TRBJ2-1
TGCGCCAGCAGCTTGACCGCGGGGTCAGACGAGCAGTACTTC CASSLTAGSDEQYF TRBV5-1 - - TRBJ2-7
TGTGCCAGCAGCCAAGTGATGATGAGCTCTGGGGCCAACGTCCTGACTTTC CASSQVMMSSGANVLTF TRBV3-1/TRBV3-2 - - TRBJ2-6
TGTGCCAGCAGCAAGAACAGGGTTGGTTTCAATCAGCCCCAGCATTTT CASSKNRVGFNQPQHF TRBV7-9 - - TRBJ1-5
TGTGCCAGCTCACCACAGGGGGGGAGCACAGATACGCAGTATTTT CASSPQGGSTDTQYF TRBV18 - - TRBJ2-3
TGTGCCAGCGCACCCCTCGAGGGGGATTACGAGCAGTACTTC CASAPLEGDYEQYF TRBV3-1/TRBV3-2 - - TRBJ2-7
TGTGCCAGCAGCGAGGTAGACAATGAGCAGTTCTTC CASSEVDNEQFF TRBV11-2 - - TRBJ2-1
TGTGCCAGCGGATCTAGCGGGGGGGCGCTAAGTGATACGCAGTATTTT CASGSSGGALSDTQYF TRBV28 - TRBD2 TRBJ2-3
TGCGCCAGCAGCCAAGATTACGGGGGGTACTACGAGCAGTACTTC CASSQDYGGYYEQYF TRBV4-1 - TRBD2 TRBJ2-7
TGTGCCAGCAGTCTATCACCTAGCGGGGGGGCCCGGGAGACCCAGTACTTC CASSLSPSGGARETQYF TRBV27 - TRBD2 TRBJ2-5